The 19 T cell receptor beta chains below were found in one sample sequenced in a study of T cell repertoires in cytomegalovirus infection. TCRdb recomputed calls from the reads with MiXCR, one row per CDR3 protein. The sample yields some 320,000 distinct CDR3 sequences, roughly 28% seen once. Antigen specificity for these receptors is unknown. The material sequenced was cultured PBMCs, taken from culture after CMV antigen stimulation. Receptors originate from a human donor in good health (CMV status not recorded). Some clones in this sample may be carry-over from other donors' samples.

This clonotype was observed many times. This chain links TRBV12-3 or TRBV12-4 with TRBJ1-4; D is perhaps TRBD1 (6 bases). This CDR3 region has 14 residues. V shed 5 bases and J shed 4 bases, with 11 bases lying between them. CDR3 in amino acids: CASSTTGNNEKLFF. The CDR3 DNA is TGTGCCAGCAGTACTACAGGGAATAATGAAAAACTGTTTTTT.

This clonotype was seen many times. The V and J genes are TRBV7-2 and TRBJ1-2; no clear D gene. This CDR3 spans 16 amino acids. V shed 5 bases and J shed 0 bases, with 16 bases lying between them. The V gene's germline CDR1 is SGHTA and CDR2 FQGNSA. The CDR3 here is CASSTHREIANYGYTF. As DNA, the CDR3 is TGTGCCAGCAGCACCCACCGGGAGATCGCTAACTATGGCTACACCTTC. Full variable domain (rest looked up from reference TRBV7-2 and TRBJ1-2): GAGVSQSPSNKVTEKGKDVELRCDPISGHTALYWYRQSLGQGLEFLIYFQGNSAPDKSGLPSDRFSAERTGGSVSTLTIQRTQQEDSAVYLCASSTHREIANYGYTFGSGTRLTVV.

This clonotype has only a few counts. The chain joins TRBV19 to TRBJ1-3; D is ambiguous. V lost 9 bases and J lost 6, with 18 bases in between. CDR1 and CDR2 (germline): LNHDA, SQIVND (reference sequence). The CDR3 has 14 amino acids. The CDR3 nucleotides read TGTGCCAGCACGACGCGCGGCGGGGAAAACACCATATATTTT. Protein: CASTTRGGENTIYF.

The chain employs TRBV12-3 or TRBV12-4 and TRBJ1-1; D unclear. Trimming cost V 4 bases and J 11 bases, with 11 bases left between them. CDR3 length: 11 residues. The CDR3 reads CASSYGTFAFF. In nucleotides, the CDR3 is TGTGCCAGCAGTTACGGTACTTTTGCTTTCTTT.

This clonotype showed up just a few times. This CDR3 is CASSLGGSDQPQHF. The CDR3 DNA sequence: TGTGCCAGCAGTTTAGGGGGATCTGATCAGCCCCAGCATTTT. The chain employs TRBV28 and TRBJ1-5, with D possibly TRBD1 on 5 matching bases. Germline CDR1 is MDHEN and CDR2 is SYDVKM. CDR3 length equals 14 residues. Trimming stripped 2 bases from V and 5 bases from J, with 10 bases between.

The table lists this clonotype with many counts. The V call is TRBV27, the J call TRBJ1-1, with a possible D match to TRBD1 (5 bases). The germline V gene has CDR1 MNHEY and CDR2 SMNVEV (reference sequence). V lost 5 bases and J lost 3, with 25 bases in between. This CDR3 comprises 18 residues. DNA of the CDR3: TGTGCCAGCAGTGTCAGGGTCGGGGTACCGGGGAAAGACACTGAAGCTTTCTTT. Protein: CASSVRVGVPGKDTEAFF.

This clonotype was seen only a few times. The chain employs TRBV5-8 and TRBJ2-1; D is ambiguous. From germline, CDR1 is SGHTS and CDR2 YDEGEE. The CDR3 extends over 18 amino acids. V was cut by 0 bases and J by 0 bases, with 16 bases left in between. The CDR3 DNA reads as TGTGCCAGCAGCTTGGCCCTTCGTACACGGACCTCCTACAATGAGCAGTTCTTC. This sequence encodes CASSLALRTRTSYNEQFF.

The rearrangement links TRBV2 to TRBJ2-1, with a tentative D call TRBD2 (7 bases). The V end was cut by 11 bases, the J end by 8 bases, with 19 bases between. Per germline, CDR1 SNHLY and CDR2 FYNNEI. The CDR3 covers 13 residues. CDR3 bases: TGTGCCGGCAAGGGGGGGGTGAGCTATGAGCAGTTCTTC. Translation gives CAGKGGVSYEQFF.

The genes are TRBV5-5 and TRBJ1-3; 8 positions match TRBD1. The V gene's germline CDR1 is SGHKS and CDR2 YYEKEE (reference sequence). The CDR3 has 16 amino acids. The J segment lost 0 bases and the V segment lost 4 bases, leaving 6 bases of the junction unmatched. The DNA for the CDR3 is TGTGCCAGCAGCATCGGGACAGGACGCTCTGGAAACACCATATATTTT. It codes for CASSIGTGRSGNTIYF.

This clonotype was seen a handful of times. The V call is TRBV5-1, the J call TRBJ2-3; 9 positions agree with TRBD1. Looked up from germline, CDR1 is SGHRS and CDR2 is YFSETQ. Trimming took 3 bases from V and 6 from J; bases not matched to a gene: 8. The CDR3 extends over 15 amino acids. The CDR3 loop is CASSWTGVRGDTQYF. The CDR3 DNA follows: TGCGCCAGCAGCTGGACAGGGGTGCGAGGGGATACGCAGTATTTT. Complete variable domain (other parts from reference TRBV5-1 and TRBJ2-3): KAGVTQTPRYLIKTRGQQVTLSCSPISGHRSVSWYQQTPGQGLQFLFEYFSETQRNKGNFPGRFSGRQFSNSRSEMNVSTLELGDSALYLCASSWTGVRGDTQYFGPGTRLTVL.

CDR3 bases: TGTGCCAGCAGTTACTCGGGGGACAGGGGCAATTCACCCCTCCACTTT. Amino acid sequence: CASSYSGDRGNSPLHF. This rearrangement joins TRBV6-8 to TRBJ1-6; 10 bases fit TRBD1. This CDR3 has 16 residues. After removal of 0 bases from V and 7 bases from J, the junction contained 3 bases not matched to a gene. The germline CDR1 and CDR2 sequences are MNHGY and SAAAGT.

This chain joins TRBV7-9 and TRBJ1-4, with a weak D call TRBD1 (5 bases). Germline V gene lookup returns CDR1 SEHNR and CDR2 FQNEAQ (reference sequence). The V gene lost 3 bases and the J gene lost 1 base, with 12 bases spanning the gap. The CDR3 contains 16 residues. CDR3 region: CASSFTVGETNEKLFF. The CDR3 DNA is TGTGCCAGCAGCTTCACGGTGGGGGAAACTAATGAAAAACTGTTTTTT.

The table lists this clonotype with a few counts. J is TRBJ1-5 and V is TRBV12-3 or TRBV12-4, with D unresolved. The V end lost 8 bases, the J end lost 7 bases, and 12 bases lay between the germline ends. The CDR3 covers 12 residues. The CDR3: CASLRVGQPQHF. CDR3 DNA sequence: TGTGCCAGCCTAAGAGTCGGCCAGCCCCAGCATTTT.

The CDR3 region is CASSTSGEGTGELFF. CDR3 DNA sequence: TGTGCCAGCAGTACTAGCGGGGAGGGCACCGGGGAGCTGTTTTTT. V usage is TRBV28 and J usage is TRBJ2-2, with TRBD2 matching 10 bases. The CDR3 loop spans 15 amino acids. The V gene end was trimmed by 5 bases and the J gene end by 4 bases; junction bases not matched to a gene: 4. Germline V gene lookup returns CDR1 MDHEN and CDR2 SYDVKM.

CDR3 protein: CASSLQRVGGPQETQYF. In nucleotides, the CDR3 is TGTGCCAGCAGCTTACAACGGGTCGGGGGGCCCCAAGAGACCCAGTACTTC. The chain carries TRBV3-1 and TRBJ2-5; D is possibly TRBD2 (7 bases). The V end was cut by 5 bases, the J end by 1 base, with 20 bases between. The CDR3 runs to 17 residues. Germline CDR1 is LGHDT and CDR2 is YNNKEL (reference sequence).

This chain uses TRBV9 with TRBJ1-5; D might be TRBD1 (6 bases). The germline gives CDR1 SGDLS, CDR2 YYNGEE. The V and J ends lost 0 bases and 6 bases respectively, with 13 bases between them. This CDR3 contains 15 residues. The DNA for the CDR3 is TGTGCCAGCAGCGTAGGGACAGCTCTCGGTCAGCCCCAGCATTTT. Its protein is CASSVGTALGQPQHF.

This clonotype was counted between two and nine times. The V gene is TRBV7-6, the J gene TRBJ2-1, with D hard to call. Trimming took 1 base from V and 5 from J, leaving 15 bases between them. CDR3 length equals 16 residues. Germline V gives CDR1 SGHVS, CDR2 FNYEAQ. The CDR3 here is CASSLGERTFNNEQFF. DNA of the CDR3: TGTGCCAGCAGCTTAGGAGAACGGACCTTCAACAATGAGCAGTTCTTC.

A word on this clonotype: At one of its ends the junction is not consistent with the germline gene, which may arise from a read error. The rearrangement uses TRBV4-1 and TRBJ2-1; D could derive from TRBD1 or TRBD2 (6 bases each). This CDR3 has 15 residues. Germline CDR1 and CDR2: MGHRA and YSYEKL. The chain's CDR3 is CASSRGGRAYNEQFF. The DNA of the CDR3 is TGTGCCAGCAGCCGTGGGGGGCGCGCCTACAATGAGCAGTTCTTC.

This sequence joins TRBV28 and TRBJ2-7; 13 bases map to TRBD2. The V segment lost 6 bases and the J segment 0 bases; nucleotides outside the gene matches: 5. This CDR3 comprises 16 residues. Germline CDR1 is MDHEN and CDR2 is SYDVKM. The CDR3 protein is CASRGLAGRSSYEQYF. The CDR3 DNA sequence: TGTGCCAGCAGGGGACTAGCGGGACGAAGCTCCTACGAGCAGTACTTC.